These T cell receptor beta chains were read from a single sample in a study of response to subunit inactivated influenza vaccine. MiXCR, applied by TCRdb to the RT-PCR reads, yields one record per CDR3 protein. This sample carries hundreds of thousands of distinct CDR3 sequences, around a sixth of them seen once, and the ten largest clones take 9.5% to 13%. The sequenced sample was PBMCs from blood, obtained roughly 5 days after vaccination. Source of these receptors: a man aged 50 to 59 who received an inactivated influenza vaccine. The CDR3 runs from the conserved cysteine through the conserved F or W. The D gene is left open where the match is weak. Clone size is not always given. Where it is, it says once, few, many or a class for expanded clones.

D gene,J gene,clone size,V gene,CDR3 DNA,CDR3 protein
NA,TRBJ2-1,few,TRBV9,TGTGCCAGCAGCGTAGAGGGACGTCCGTCCTACAATGAGCAGTTCTTC,CASSVEGRPSYNEQFF
NA,TRBJ1-1,NA,TRBV4-1,TGCGCCAGCAGCCAATACAGGGACTCTGAAGCTTTCTTT,CASSQYRDSEAFF
TRBD1,TRBJ1-1,few,TRBV12-3/TRBV12-4,TGTGCCAGCAGCCGCACAGGGGGCAACACTGAAGCTTTCTTT,CASSRTGGNTEAFF
NA,TRBJ2-7,once,TRBV4-3,TGCGCCAGCAGCCAAGGTAGGACGGGGGACTACGAGCAGTACTTC,CASSQGRTGDYEQYF
TRBD2,TRBJ2-3,NA,TRBV20-1,TGCAGTGCCACTAGAAGCGGGAGGACCACAGATACGCAGTATTTT,CSATRSGRTTDTQYF
NA,TRBJ2-3,NA,TRBV20-1,TGCAGTGCTAGAGACGGGGGATTGGATACGCAGTATTTT,CSARDGGLDTQYF
NA,TRBJ1-1,few,TRBV29-1,TGCAGCGTAGCAGGCCATGTCTTAAGGGAAGCTTTCTTT,CSVAGHVLREAFF
NA,TRBJ2-3,NA,TRBV24-1,TGTGCCACCAGTGATCCCCGGACAGTCGGTACGCAGTATTTT,CATSDPRTVGTQYF
TRBD2,TRBJ2-5,NA,TRBV5-1,TGCGCCAGCAGCTTGGTAGCGGGGGGTGAAGAGACCCAGTACTTC,CASSLVAGGEETQYF
NA,TRBJ2-3,few,TRBV20-1,TGCAGTGCTGGGGATAGAATGGGGAAAGATACGCAGTATTTT,CSAGDRMGKDTQYF
NA,TRBJ2-7,NA,TRBV12-3/TRBV12-4,TGTGCCAGCAGTCCCACCGGGGGACCGCACTACGAGCAGTACTTC,CASSPTGGPHYEQYF
NA,TRBJ2-2,many,TRBV6-1,TGTGCCAGCAGTGAAGGCAGGGCAGAACTGAACACCGGGGAGCTGTTTTTT,CASSEGRAELNTGELFF
TRBD1,TRBJ2-1,few,TRBV20-1,TGCAGTGCACGCCGGGACAGGGGGCTAGATGAGCAGTTCTTC,CSARRDRGLDEQFF
NA,TRBJ2-2,NA,TRBV9,TGTGCCAGCAGCGAACAAGGGGTAGGCACCGGGGAGCTGTTTTTT,CASSEQGVGTGELFF
NA,TRBJ2-3,NA,TRBV20-1,TGCAGTGCCCGTCGTATGTTGGCTATACGCACAGATACGCAGTATTTT,CSARRMLAIRTDTQYF
TRBD1,TRBJ2-1,few,TRBV3-1,TGTGCCAGCAGCCCCGGGACAGGGTCGTTCAATGAGCAGTTCTTC,CASSPGTGSFNEQFF
NA,TRBJ2-7,once,TRBV7-2,TGTGCCAGCACTCCCTACGGCTCCTACGAGCAGTACTTC,CASTPYGSYEQYF
NA,TRBJ1-3,few,TRBV5-1,TGCGCCAGCAGCTTGGACTCAGGGAGCTCTGGAAACACCATATATTTT,CASSLDSGSSGNTIYF
NA,TRBJ2-1,many,TRBV7-9,TGTGCCAGCAGCTTATACGGCGGCGGGGACAATGAGCAGTTCTTC,CASSLYGGGDNEQFF
TRBD1,TRBJ1-5,few,TRBV20-1,TGCAGTGCTAGCCCTACCTGGGACAGCGGGGGTCAGCCCCAGCATTTT,CSASPTWDSGGQPQHF
NA,TRBJ2-5,NA,TRBV29-1,TGCAGCGTTGGTTTCAAAACTTTAAAAGAGACCCAGTACTTC,CSVGFKTLKETQYF
TRBD1,TRBJ1-1,few,TRBV12-3/TRBV12-4,TGTGCCAGCAGTTTAGGGGACAGGGGGGGACACACTGAAGCTTTCTTT,CASSLGDRGGHTEAFF
NA,TRBJ1-5,few,TRBV7-2,TGTGCCAGCAGCGTAATGGGTCAGCCCCAGCATTTT,CASSVMGQPQHF
TRBD2,TRBJ2-3,few,TRBV5-1,TGCGCCAGCAGCTACTCTAGCGGGAGGAACACAGATACGCAGTATTTT,CASSYSSGRNTDTQYF
TRBD2,TRBJ2-7,few,TRBV7-2,TGTGCCAGCAGCACTAGCGGTTCCTACGAGCAGTACTTC,CASSTSGSYEQYF
TRBD2,TRBJ2-7,NA,TRBV5-6,TGTGCCAGCAGCACTCCGGGACTAGCGGGAGCGCAGTACTTC,CASSTPGLAGAQYF
TRBD2,TRBJ2-7,few,TRBV5-1,TGCGCCAGCAGCTTGGCGACTAGCGGGAGTGGATGGTACGAGCAGTACTTC,CASSLATSGSGWYEQYF
NA,TRBJ2-7,NA,TRBV2,TGTGCCAGCAGCGGAATAGTAACCGAGCAGTACTTC,CASSGIVTEQYF
NA,TRBJ2-7,NA,TRBV5-1,TGCGCCAGCAGCTTGTGGCAGATGGCCTCCTACGAGCAGTACTTC,CASSLWQMASYEQYF
NA,TRBJ2-3,NA,TRBV7-9,TGTGCCAGCATCGACCGCAGAGGAGTGTCCACAGATACGCAGTATTTT,CASIDRRGVSTDTQYF
TRBD1,TRBJ2-7,few,TRBV11-2,TGTGCCAGCAGCTTAGATCGGACAGGGGTCCACGAGCAGTACTTC,CASSLDRTGVHEQYF
NA,TRBJ2-1,NA,TRBV7-6,TGTGCCAGCAGCCCCATCACCGCCTACAATGAGCAGTTCTTC,CASSPITAYNEQFF
TRBD1,TRBJ2-1,NA,TRBV15,TGTGCCACCAGCAGAGGACAGGGGGCCAATGAGCAGTTCTTC,CATSRGQGANEQFF